This is a list of T cell receptor beta chains from one sample in a study of blood T cell repertoires in COVID-19. The assay was immunoSEQ multiplex PCR, and TCRdb's table has in-frame clones only and misses some. The table lists some 28,000 clones, over 75% of them singletons, with approximately 15% in the top ten. The sample comprised peripheral blood. The source of these receptors is a man between 70 and 80 years old with active COVID-19. CDR3s include the opening cysteine and the closing phenylalanine or tryptophan.

v_gene	j_gene	CDR3aa
TRBV4-1	TRBJ1-5	CASSQEGEKGSNQPQHF
TRBV19	TRBJ2-1	CASSQSGGVDRNEQFF
TRBV29-1	TRBJ2-3	CSGGGGDGHIDTQYF
TRBV11-2	TRBJ2-7	CASSKLRGRGDSYEQYF
TRBV28	TRBJ1-1	CASSMTGGRNTEAFF
TRBV28	TRBJ2-7	CASSLSGAYEQYF
TRBV28	TRBJ2-5	CASSPRLAGVETQYF
TRBV29-1	TRBJ2-3	CSVGSRADTQYF
TRBV9	TRBJ2-1	CASSGSGYLGNEQFF
TRBV28	TRBJ1-2	CASSLGVGFAGYTF
TRBV11-1	TRBJ2-3	CASSSRTSNIADTQYF
TRBV4-2	TRBJ1-3	CASSQDPGTGGSGNTIYF
TRBV13	TRBJ2-1	CASSPRTALNEQFF
TRBV10-3	TRBJ2-7	CAISESPSGSPLEQYF
TRBV5-4	TRBJ2-7	CASSRDSPHEQYF
TRBV5-4	TRBJ1-6	CASSAGTGNSPLHF
TRBV7-8	TRBJ2-5	CASSFGLAGGRETQYF
TRBV5-1	TRBJ2-1	CASSFRETNEQFF
TRBV18	TRBJ2-7	CASSPPRGGRGQYEQYF
TRBV7-9	TRBJ2-3	CASSRTSGDVDTQYF
TRBV27	TRBJ2-3	CASRPGPGDTQYF
TRBV7-9	TRBJ2-2	CASSSGQGNVGELFF
TRBV5-1	TRBJ2-5	CASSLNRGGAGETQYF
TRBV6-5	TRBJ1-1	CASSYGTVGGEAFF
TRBV19	TRBJ1-1	CASSTTGTGATEAFF
TRBV28	TRBJ1-6	CASSLTDSNSPLHF
TRBV4-1	TRBJ2-2	CASSQTTSGGVNTGELFF
TRBV7-2	TRBJ1-5	CASSLVRTDNQPQHF
TRBV6-5	TRBJ2-7	CASTSRDRRIYEQYF
TRBV18	TRBJ2-1	CASSRGTSGGHFGEQFF
TRBV18	TRBJ2-2	CASSPPSRELGELFF
TRBV24-1	TRBJ2-7	CATSDRTGGYEQYF
TRBV27	TRBJ1-1	CASYRQGTGQAFF
TRBV10-1	TRBJ1-2	CASSRELNYGYTF
TRBV28	TRBJ2-7	CASSSGTHEQYF
TRBV5-1	TRBJ2-1	CASSFYSGGAYNEQFF
TRBV4-2	TRBJ2-7	CASSLEQSYEQYF